Below are 3 T cell receptor beta chains sequenced from a single sample in a study of T cell changes during pregnancy in multiple sclerosis. The assay was immunoSEQ multiplex PCR, and TCRdb's table has in-frame clones only and misses some. The sample has around 50,000 clones; 75% to 95% are singletons. The sequencing here drew on peripheral blood, taken after pregnancy. These receptors originate from a female donor in good health, enrolled as a control in a pregnancy study.

This CDR3 reads CASSQRPPGEQYF. For the CDR3, the DNA is TGTGCCAGCAGCCAAAGGCCGCCAGGAGAGCAGTACTTC. J is TRBJ2-7 and V is TRBV14, with unresolved D. Trimming shortened V by 2 bases and J by 7 bases, and 12 bases separated the two germline ends. The CDR3 runs 13 residues. Germline lookup yields CDR1 SGHDN and CDR2 FVKESK.

This clone has only a few counts. The chain carries TRBV11-2 and TRBJ2-7; weak D call: TRBD1 (5 bases). The CDR3 is 15 residues long. Trimming removed 1 base from V and 0 bases from J, with 10 bases in between. Germline values: CDR1 SGHAT, CDR2 FQNNGV. The CDR3 reads CASSLAFDSSYEQYF. In DNA form, the CDR3 reads TGTGCCAGCAGCTTAGCGTTCGACAGCTCCTACGAGCAGTACTTC.

J is TRBJ2-7 and V is TRBV7-2; weak D call: TRBD1 (6 bases). The ends were cut back, 5 bases at V and 3 bases at J, with 17 bases in the middle. CDR3 length: 15 residues. CDR1 and CDR2 from the germline V gene are SGHTA and FQGNSA. The CDR3 DNA follows: TGTGCCAGCAGCCCTGGGCTTGTCAGGGGCTACGAGCAGTACTTC. It encodes CASSPGLVRGYEQYF.